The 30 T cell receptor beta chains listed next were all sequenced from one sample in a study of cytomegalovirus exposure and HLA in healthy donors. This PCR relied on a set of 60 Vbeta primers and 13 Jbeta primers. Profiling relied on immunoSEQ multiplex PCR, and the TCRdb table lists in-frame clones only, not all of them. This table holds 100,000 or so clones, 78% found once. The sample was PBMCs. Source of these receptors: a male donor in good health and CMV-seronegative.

The DNA of the CDR3 is TGTGCCAGCAGCCCAGCGGGAGGGCCAGGCGAGCAGTTCTTC. This translates into CASSPAGGPGEQFF. The J gene is TRBJ2-1, the V gene TRBV7-3; the match to TRBD2 covers 10 bases. The CDR3 totals 14 residues. Germline V lookup: CDR1 SGHTA, CDR2 FQGTGA. Unmatched junction bases numbered 8, after V lost 5 bases and J lost 10 bases.

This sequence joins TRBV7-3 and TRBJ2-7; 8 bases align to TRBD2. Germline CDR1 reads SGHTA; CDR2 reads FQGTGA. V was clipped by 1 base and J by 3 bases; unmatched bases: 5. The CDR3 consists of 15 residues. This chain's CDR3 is CASSLRASGHYEQYF. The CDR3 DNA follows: TGTGCCAGCAGCTTAAGAGCTAGCGGGCACTACGAGCAGTACTTC.

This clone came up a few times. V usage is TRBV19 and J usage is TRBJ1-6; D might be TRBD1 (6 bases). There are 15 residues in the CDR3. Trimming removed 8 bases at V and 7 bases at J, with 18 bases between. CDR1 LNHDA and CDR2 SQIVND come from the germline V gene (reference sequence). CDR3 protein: CASRTTHRENSPLHF. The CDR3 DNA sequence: TGTGCCAGTCGCACGACACACAGGGAGAATTCACCCCTCCACTTT.

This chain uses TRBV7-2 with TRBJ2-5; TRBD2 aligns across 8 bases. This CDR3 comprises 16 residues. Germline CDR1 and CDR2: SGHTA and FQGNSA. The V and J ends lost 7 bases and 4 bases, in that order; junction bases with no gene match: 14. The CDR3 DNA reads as TGTGCCAGCACCCCCCCGGCAGCCGGGACTAGAGAGACCCAGTACTTC. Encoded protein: CASTPPAAGTRETQYF.

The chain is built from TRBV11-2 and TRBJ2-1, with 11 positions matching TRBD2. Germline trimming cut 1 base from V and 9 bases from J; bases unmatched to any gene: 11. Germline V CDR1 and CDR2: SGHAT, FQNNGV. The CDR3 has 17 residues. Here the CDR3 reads CASSLALTSGRSGEQFF. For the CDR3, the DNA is TGTGCCAGCAGCTTAGCCCTCACTAGCGGGAGATCGGGTGAGCAGTTCTTC. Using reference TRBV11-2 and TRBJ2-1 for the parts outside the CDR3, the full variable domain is EAGVAQSPRYKIIEKRQSVAFWCNPISGHATLYWYQQILGQGPKLLIQFQNNGVVDDSQLPKDRFSAERLKGVDSTLKIQPAKLEDSAVYLCASSLALTSGRSGEQFFGPGTRLTVL.

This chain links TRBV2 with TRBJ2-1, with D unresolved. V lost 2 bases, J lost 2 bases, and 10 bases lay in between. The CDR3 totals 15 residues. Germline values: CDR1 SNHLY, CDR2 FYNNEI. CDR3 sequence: CASSESTHTYNEQFF. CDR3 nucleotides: TGTGCCAGCAGTGAATCGACTCACACCTACAATGAGCAGTTCTTC. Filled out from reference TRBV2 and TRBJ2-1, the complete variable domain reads EPEVTQTPSHQVTQMGQEVILRCVPISNHLYFYWYRQILGQKVEFLVSFYNNEISEKSEIFDDQFSVERPDGSNFTLKIRSTKLEDSAMYFCASSESTHTYNEQFFGPGTRLTVL.

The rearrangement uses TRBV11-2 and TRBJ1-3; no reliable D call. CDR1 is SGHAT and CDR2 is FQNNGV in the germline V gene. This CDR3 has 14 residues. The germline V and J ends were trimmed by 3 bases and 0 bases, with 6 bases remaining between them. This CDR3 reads CASSFGSSGNTIYF. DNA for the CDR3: TGTGCCAGCAGCTTCGGGAGCTCTGGAAACACCATATATTTT.

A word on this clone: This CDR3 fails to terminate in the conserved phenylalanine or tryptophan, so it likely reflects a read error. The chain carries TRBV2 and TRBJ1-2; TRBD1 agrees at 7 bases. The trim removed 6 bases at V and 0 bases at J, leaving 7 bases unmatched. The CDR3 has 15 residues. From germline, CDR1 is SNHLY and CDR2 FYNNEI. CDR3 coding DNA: TGTGCCAGCAGAAGGGACAGCCAGGCTAACTATGGCTACACCCTC. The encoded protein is CASRRDSQANYGYTL.

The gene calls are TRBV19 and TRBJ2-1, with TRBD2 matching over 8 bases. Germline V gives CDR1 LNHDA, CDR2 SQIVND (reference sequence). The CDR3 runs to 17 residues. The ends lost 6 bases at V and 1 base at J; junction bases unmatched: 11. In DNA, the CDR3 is TGTGCCAGTAGGGGACTAGTGGGCACCCAGTCCTACAATGAGCAGTTCTTC. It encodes CASRGLVGTQSYNEQFF.

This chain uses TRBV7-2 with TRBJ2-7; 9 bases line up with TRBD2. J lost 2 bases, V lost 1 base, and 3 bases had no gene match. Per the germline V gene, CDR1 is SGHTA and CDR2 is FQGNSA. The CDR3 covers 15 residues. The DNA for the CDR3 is TGTGCCAGCAGCTTAGTTGCGGGAGGGGCCTACGAGCAGTACTTC. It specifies CASSLVAGGAYEQYF.

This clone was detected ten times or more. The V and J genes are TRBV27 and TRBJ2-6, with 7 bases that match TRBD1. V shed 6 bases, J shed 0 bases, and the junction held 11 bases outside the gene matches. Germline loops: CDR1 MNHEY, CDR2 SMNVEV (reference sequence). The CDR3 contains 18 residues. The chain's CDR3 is CASRPSGTAYSGANVLTF. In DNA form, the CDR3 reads TGTGCCAGCAGGCCGTCCGGGACAGCTTACTCTGGGGCCAACGTCCTGACTTTC.

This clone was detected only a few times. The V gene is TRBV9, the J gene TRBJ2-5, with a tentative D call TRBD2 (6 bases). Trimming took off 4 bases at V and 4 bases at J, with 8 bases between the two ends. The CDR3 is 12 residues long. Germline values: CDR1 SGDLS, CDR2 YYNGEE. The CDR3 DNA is TGTGCCAGCAGCTACGGGGGAGAGACCCAGTACTTC. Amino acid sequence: CASSYGGETQYF. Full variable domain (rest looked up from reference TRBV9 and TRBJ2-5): DSGVTQTPKHLITATGQRVTLRCSPRSGDLSVYWYQQSLDQGLQFLIQYYNGEERAKGNILERFSAQQFPDLHSELNLSSLELGDSALYFCASSYGGETQYFGPGTRLLVL.

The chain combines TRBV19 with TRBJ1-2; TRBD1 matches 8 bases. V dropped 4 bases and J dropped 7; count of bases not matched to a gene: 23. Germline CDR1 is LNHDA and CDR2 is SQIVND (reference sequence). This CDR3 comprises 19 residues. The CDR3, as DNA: TGTGCCAGTAGTAATTCGGTGGGGAGACAGGGGCTCTCCCCTACTGGCTACACCTTC. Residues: CASSNSVGRQGLSPTGYTF.

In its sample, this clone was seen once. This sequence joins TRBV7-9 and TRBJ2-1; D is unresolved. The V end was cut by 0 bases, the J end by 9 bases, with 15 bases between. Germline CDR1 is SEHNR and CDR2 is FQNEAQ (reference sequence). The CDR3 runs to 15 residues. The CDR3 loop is CASSLAGSYGVEQFF. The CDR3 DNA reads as TGTGCCAGCAGCTTAGCGGGCAGTTACGGCGTTGAGCAGTTCTTC.

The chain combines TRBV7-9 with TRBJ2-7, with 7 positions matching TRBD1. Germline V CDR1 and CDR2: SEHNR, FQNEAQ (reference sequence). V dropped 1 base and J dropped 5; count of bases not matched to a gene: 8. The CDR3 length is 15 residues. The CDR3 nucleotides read TGTGCCAGCAGCTTAGGAGACAGGGCCTCACACGAGCAGTACTTC. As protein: CASSLGDRASHEQYF.

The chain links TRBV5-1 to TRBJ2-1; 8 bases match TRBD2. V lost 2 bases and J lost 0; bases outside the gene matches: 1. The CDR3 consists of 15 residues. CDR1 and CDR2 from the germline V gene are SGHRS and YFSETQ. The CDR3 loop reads CASSFLAGSYNEQFF. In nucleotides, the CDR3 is TGCGCCAGCAGCTTCCTAGCGGGCTCCTACAATGAGCAGTTCTTC.

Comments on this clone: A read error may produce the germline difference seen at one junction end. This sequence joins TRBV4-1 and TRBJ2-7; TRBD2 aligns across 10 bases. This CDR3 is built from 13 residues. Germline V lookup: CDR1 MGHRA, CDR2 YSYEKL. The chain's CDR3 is CASSPHGSGRSQF. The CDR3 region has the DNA TGCGCCAGCAGCCCTCATGGTAGCGGGAGGTCGCAGTTC.

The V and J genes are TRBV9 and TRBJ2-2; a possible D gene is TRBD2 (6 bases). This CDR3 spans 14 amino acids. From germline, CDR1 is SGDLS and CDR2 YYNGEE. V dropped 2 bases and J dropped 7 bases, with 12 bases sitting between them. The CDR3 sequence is CASSVGGSSGELFF. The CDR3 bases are TGTGCCAGCAGCGTTGGAGGGAGTAGCGGGGAGCTGTTTTTT.

For the CDR3, the DNA is TGTGCCAGCAGCTTATTCCCGACAGATGCAGCTTTCTTT. Its translation: CASSLFPTDAAFF. The genes are TRBV5-8 and TRBJ1-1; D perhaps matches TRBD1 (5 bases). CDR1 is SGHTS, CDR2 YDEGEE, per germline. There are 13 residues in the CDR3. V was clipped by 2 bases and J by 10 bases, with 15 bases between them. The full variable domain, completed using reference TRBV5-8 and TRBJ1-1, is EAGVTQSPTHLIKTRGQQATLRCSPISGHTSVYWYQQALGLGLQFLLWYDEGEERNRGNFPPRFSGRQFPNYSSELNVNALELEDSALYLCASSLFPTDAAFFGQGTRLTVV.

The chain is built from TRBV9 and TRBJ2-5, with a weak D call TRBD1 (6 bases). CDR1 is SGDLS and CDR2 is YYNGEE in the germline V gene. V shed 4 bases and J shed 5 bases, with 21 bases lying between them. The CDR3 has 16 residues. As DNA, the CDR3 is TGTGCCAGCAGCCCCCGGACAGATGGTTCGGGGGAGACCCAGTACTTC. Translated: CASSPRTDGSGETQYF.

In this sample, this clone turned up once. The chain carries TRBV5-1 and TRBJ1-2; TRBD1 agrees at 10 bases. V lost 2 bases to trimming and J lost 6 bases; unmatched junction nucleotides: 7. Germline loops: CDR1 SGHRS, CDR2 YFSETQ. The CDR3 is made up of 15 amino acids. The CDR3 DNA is TGCGCCAGCAGCTTAATCCGGACAGGGGGGAATGGCTACACCTTC. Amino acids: CASSLIRTGGNGYTF.

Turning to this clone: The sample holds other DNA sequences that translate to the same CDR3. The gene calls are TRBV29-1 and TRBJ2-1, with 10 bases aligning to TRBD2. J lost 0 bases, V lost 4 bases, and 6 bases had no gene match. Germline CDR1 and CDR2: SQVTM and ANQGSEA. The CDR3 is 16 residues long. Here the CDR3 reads CSVVTSGLSSYNEQFF. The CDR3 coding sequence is TGCAGCGTTGTGACTAGCGGGCTAAGCTCCTACAATGAGCAGTTCTTC.

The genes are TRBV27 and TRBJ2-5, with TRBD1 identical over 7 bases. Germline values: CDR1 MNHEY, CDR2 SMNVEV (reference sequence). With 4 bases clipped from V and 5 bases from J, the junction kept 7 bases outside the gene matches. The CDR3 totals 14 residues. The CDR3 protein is CASSSTGWEETQYF. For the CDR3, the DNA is TGTGCCAGCAGTTCGACAGGGTGGGAGGAGACCCAGTACTTC.

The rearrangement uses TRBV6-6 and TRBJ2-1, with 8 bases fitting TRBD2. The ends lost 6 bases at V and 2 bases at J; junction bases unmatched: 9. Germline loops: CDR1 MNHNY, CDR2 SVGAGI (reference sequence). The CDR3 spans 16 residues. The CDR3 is CASRDQGREAYNEQFF. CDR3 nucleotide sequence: TGTGCCAGCAGGGACCAGGGGCGGGAGGCCTACAATGAGCAGTTCTTC.

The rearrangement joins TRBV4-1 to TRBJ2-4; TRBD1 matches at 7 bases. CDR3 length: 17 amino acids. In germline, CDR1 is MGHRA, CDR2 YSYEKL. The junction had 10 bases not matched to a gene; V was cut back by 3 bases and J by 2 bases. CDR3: CASSHVGEGAPKNIQYF. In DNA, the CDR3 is TGCGCCAGCAGCCACGTCGGAGAGGGGGCGCCCAAAAACATTCAGTACTTC.

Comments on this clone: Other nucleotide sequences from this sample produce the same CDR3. This CDR3 is CAISDQGQGDRAANYNEQFF. CDR3 DNA: TGTGCCATCAGTGACCAAGGACAGGGCGATCGAGCGGCTAACTACAATGAGCAGTTCTTC. The chain carries TRBV10-3 and TRBJ2-1; 8 nucleotides align to TRBD1. CDR1 and CDR2 from the germline V gene are ENHRY and SYGVKD. Losses at the gene ends were 3 bases for V and 3 bases for J; bases not matched to a gene: 19. The CDR3 runs to 20 residues.

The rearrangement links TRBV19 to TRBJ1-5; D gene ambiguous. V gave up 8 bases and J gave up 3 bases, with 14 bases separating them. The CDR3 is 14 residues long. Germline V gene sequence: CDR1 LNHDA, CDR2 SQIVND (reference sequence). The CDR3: CASQTRRNNQPQHF. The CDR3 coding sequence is TGTGCCAGTCAGACTCGACGGAACAATCAGCCCCAGCATTTT.

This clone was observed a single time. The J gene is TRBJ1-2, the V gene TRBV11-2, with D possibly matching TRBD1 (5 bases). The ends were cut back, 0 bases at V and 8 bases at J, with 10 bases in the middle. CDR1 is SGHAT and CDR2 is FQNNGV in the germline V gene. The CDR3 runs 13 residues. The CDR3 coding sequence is TGTGCCAGCAGCTTAGATTCAGGGTACGGCTACACCTTC. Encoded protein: CASSLDSGYGYTF.

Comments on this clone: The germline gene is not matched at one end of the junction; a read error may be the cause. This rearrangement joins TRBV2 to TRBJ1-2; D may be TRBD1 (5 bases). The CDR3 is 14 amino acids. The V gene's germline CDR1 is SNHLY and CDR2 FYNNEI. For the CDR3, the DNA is TGTGCCAGCACTGAAGAAAGGGGAACCTATGGCTACACCTTC. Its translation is CASTEERGTYGYTF.

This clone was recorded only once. CDR3 amino acids: CASSLAGQVREQYF. Here the CDR3 DNA reads TGCGCCAGCAGCTTGGCGGGACAGGTGCGCGAGCAGTACTTC. The genes are TRBV5-1 and TRBJ2-7, with TRBD1 identical over 8 bases. CDR1 and CDR2 from the germline V gene are SGHRS and YFSETQ. CDR3 size: 14 residues. The junction had 5 bases not matched to a gene; V was cut back by 0 bases and J by 6 bases.